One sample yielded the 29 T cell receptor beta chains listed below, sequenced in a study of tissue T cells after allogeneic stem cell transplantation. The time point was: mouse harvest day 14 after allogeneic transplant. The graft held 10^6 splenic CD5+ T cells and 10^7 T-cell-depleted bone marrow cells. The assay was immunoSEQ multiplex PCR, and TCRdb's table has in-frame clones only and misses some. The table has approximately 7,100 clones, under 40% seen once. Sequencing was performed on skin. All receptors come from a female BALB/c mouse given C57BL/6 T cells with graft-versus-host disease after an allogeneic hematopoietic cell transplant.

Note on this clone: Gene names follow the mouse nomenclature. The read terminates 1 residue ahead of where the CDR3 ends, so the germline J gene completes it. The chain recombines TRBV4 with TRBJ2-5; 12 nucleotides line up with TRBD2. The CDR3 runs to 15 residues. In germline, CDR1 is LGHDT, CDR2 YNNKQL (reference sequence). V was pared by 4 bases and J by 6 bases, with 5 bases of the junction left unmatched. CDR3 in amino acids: CASSLTGGALDTQYF. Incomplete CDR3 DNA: TGTGCCAGCAGCTTGACTGGGGGGGCGCTGGACACCCAGTAC.

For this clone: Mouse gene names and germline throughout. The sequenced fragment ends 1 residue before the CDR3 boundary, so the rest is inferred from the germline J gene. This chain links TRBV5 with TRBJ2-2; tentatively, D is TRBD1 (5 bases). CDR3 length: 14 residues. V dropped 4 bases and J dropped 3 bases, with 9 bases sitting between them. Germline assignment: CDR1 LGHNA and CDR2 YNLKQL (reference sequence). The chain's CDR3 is CASSRGGDTGQLYF. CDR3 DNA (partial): TGTGCCAGCAGCCGGGGAGGGGACACCGGGCAGCTCTAC.

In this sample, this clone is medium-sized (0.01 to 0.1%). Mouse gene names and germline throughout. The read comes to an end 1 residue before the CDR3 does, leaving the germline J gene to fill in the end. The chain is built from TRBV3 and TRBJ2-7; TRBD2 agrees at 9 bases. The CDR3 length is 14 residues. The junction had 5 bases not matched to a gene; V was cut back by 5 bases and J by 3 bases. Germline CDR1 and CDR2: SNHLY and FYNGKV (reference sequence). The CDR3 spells CASSTGTGSYEQYF. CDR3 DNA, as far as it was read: TGTGCCAGCAGCACCGGGACTGGGAGCTATGAACAGTAC. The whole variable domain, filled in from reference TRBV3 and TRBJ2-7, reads GPKVLQIPSHQIIDMGQMVTLNCDPVSNHLYFYWYKQILGQQMEFLVNFYNGKVMEKSKLFKDQFSVERPDGSYFTLKIQPTALEDSAVYFCASSTGTGSYEQYFGPGTRLTVL.

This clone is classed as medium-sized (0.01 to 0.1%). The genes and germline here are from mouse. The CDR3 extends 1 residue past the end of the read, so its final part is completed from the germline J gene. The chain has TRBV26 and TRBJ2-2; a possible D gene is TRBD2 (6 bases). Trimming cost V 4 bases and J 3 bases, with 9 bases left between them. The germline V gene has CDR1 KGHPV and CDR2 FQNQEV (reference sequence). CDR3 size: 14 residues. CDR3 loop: CASSRRLDTGQLYF. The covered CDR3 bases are TGTGCCAGCAGTCGTCGACTGGACACCGGGCAGCTCTAC.

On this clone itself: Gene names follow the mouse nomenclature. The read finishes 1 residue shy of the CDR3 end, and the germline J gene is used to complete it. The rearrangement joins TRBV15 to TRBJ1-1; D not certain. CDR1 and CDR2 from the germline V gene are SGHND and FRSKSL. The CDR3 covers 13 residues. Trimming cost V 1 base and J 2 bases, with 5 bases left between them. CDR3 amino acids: CASSLDINTEVFF. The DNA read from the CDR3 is TGTGCCAGCAGTTTAGACATTAACACAGAAGTCTTC.

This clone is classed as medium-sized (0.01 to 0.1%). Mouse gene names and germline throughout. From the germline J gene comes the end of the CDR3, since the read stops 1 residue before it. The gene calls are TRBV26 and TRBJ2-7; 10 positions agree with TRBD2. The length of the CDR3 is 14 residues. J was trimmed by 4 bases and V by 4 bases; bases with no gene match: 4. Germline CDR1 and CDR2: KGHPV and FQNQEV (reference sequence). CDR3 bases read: TGTGCCAGCAGTCCGGGACTGGGGCCTTATGAACAGTAC. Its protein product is CASSPGLGPYEQY. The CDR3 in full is CASSPGLGPYEQYF.

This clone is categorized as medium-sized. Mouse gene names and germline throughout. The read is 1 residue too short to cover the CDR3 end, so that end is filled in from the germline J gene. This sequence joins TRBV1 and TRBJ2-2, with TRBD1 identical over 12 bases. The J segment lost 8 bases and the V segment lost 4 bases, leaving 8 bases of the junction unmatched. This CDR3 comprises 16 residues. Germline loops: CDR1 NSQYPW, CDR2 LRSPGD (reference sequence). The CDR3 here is CTCSVRDRGRGGQLYF. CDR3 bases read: TGCACCTGCAGTGTCCGGGACAGGGGGCGCGGAGGGCAGCTCTAC.

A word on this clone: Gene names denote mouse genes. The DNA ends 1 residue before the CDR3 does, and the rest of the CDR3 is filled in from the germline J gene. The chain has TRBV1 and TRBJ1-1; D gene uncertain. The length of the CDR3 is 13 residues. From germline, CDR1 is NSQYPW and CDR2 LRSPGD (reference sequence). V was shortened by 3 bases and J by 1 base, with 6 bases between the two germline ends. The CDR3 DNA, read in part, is TGCACCTGCAGTGCTCTAATAAACACAGAAGTCTTC. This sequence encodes CTCSALINTEVF. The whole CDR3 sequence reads CTCSALINTEVFF. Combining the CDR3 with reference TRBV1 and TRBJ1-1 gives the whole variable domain VTLLEQNPRWRLVPRGQAVNLRCILKNSQYPWMSWYQQDLQKQLQWLFTLRSPGDKEVKSLPGADYLATRVTDTELRLQVANMSQGRTLYCTCSALINTEVFFGKGTRLTVV.

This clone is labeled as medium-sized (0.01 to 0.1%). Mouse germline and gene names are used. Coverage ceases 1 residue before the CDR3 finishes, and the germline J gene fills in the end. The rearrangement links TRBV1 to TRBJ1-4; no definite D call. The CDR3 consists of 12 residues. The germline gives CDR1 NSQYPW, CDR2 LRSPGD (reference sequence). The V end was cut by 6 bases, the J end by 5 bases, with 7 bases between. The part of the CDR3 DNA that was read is TGCACCTGCAGCGACATGAACGAAAGATTATTT. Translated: CTCSDMNERLF. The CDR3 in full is CTCSDMNERLFF.

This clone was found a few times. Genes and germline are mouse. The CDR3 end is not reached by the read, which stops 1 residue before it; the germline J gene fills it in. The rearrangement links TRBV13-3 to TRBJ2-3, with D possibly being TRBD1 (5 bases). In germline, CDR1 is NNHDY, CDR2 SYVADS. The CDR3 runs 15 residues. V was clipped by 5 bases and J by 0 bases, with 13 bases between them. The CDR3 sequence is CASSPDRSSAETLYF. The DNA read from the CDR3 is TGTGCCAGCAGCCCCGACAGATCTAGTGCAGAAACGCTGTAT.

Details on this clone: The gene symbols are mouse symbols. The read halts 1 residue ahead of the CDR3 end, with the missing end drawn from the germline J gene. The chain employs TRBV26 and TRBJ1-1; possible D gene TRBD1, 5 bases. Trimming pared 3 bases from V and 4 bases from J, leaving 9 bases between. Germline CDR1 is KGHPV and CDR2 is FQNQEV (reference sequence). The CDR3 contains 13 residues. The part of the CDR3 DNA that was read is TGTGCCAGCAGTCTCTCAGGGAGCACAGAAGTCTTC. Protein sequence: CASSLSGSTEVF. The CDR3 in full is CASSLSGSTEVFF.

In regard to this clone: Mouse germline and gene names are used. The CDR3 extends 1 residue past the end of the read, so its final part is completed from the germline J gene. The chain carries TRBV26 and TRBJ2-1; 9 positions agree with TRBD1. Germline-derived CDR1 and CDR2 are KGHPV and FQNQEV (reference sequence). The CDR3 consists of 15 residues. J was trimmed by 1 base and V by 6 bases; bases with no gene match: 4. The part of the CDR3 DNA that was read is TGTGCCAGCAGCCGACAGGGGGGGAACTATGCTGAGCAGTTC. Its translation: CASSRQGGNYAEQF. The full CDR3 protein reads CASSRQGGNYAEQFF.

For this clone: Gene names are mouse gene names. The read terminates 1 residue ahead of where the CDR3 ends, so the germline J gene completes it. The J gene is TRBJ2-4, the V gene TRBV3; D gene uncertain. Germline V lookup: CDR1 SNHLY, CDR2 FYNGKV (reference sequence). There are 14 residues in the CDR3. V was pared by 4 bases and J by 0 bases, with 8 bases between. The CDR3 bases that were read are TGTGCCAGCAGCTCCCCACCCAGTCAAAACACCTTGTAC. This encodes CASSSPPSQNTLY. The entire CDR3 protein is CASSSPPSQNTLYF.

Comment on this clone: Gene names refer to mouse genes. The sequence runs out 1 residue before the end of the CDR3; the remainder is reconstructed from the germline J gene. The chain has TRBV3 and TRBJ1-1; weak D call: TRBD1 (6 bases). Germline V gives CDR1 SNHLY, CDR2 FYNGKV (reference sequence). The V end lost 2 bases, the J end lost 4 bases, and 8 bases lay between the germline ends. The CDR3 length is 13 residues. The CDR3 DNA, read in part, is TGTGCCAGCAGCTTACGGGGGCTCACAGAAGTCTTC. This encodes CASSLRGLTEVF. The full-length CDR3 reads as CASSLRGLTEVFF.

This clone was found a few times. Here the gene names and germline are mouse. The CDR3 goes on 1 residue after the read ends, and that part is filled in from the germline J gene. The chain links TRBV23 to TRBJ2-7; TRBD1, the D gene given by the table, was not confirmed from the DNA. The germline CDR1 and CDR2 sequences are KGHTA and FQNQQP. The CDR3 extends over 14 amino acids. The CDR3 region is CSSSGTGGSYEQYF. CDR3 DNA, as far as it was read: TGCTCCAGCAGCGGGACAGGGGGTTCCTATGAACAGTAC.

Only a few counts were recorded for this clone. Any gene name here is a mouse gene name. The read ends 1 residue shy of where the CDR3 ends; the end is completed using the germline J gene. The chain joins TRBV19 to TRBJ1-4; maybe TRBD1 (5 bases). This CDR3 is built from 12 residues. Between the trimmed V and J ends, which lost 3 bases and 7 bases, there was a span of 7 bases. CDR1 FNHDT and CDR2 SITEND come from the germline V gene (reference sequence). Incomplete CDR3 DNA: TGTGCCAGCAGTACAGGGATCGAAAGATTATTT. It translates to CASSTGIERLF. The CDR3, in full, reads CASSTGIERLFF.

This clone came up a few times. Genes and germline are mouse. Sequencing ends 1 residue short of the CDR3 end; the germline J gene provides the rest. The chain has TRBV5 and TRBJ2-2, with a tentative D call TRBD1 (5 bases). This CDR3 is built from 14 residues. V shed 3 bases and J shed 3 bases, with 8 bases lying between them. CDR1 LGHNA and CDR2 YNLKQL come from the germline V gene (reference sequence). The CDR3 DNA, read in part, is TGTGCCAGCAGCCACAGGGTTGACACCGGGCAGCTCTAC. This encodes CASSHRVDTGQLY. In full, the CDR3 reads CASSHRVDTGQLYF.

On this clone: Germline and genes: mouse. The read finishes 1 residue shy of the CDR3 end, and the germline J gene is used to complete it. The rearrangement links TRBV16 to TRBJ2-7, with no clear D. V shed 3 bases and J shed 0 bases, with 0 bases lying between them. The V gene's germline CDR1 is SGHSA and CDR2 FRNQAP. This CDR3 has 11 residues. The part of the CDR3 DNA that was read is TGTGCAAGCAGCTTCTCCTATGAACAGTAC. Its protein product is CASSFSYEQY. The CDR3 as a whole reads CASSFSYEQYF. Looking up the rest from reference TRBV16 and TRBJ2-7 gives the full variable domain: NAGVIQTPRHKVTGKGQEATLWCEPISGHSAVFWYRQTIVQGLEFLTYFRNQAPIDDSGMPKERFSAQMPNQSHSTLKIQSTQPQDSAVYLCASSFSYEQYFGPGTRLTVL.

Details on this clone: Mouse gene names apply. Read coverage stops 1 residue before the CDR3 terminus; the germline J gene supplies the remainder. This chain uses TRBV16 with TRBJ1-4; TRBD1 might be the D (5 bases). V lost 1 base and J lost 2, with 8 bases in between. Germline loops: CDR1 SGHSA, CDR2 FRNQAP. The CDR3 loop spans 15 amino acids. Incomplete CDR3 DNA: TGTGCAAGCAGCTTAGGGGGCGCATCCAACGAAAGATTATTT. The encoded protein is CASSLGGASNERLF. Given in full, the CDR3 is CASSLGGASNERLFF.

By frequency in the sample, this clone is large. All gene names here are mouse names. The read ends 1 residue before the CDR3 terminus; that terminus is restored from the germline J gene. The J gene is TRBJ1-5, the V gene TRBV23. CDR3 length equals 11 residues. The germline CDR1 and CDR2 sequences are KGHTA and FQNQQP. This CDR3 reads CSSSQRQAPLF. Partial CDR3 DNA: TGCTCCAGCAGTCAACGGCAGGCTCCGCTT.

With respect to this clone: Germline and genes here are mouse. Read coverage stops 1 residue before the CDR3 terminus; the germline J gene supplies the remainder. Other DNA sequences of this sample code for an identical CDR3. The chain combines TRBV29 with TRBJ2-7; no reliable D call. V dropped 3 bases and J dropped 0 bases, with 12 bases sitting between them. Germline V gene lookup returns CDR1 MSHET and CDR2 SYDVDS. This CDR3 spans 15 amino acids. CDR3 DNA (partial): TGTGCTAGCAGTTTGCCCGGGAGGAACTCCTATGAACAGTAC. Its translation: CASSLPGRNSYEQY. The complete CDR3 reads CASSLPGRNSYEQYF.

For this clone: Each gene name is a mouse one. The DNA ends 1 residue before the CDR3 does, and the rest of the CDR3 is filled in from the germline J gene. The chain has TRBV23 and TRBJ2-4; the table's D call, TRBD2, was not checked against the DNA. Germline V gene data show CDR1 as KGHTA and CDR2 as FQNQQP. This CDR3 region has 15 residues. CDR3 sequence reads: CSSSLGGVSQNTLYF. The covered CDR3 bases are TGCTCCAGCAGTCTGGGGGGGGTTAGTCAAAACACCTTGTAC.

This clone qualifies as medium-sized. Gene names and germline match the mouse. The chain's CDR3 is CASSLGGGAETLYF. CDR3 bases read: TGTGCCAGCAGTCTTGGGGGCGGTGCAGAAACGCTGTAT. V usage is TRBV26 and J usage is TRBJ2-3, with D perhaps matching TRBD1 or TRBD2 (6 bases each). The read ends 1 residue early relative to the CDR3; the germline J gene fills the gap. V was cut by 3 bases and J by 1 base, with 8 bases left in between. Germline CDR1 reads KGHPV; CDR2 reads FQNQEV (reference sequence). The CDR3 runs to 14 residues.

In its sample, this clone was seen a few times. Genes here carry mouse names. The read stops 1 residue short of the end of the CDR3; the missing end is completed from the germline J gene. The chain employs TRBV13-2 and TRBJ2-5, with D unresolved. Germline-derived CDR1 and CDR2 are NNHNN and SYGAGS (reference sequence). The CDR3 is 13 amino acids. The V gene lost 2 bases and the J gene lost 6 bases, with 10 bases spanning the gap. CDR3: CASGETFRDTQYF. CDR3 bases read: TGTGCCAGCGGTGAAACCTTTAGGGACACCCAGTAC.

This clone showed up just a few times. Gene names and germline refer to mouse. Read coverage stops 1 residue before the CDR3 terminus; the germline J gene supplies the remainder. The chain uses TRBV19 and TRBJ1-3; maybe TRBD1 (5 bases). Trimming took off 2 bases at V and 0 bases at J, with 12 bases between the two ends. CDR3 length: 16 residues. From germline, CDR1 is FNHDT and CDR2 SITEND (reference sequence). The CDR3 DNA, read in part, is TGTGCCAGCAGTATCCCAAGACAGAATTCTGGAAATACGCTCTAT. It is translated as CASSIPRQNSGNTLY. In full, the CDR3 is CASSIPRQNSGNTLYF.

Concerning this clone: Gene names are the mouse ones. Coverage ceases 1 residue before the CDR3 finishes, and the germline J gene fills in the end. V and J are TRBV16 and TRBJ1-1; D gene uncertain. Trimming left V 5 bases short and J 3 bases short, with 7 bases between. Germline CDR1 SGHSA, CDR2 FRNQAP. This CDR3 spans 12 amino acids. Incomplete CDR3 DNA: TGTGCAAGCAGCCTTCAGGACACAGAAGTCTTC. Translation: CASSLQDTEVF. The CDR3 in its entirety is CASSLQDTEVFF.

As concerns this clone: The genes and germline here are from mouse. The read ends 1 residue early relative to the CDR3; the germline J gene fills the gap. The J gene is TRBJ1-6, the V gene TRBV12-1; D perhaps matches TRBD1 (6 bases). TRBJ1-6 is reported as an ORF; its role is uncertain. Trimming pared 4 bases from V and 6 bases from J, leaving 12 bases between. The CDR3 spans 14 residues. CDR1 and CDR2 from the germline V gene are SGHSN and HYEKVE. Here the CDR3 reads CASSLGTINSPLYF. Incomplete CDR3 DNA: TGTGCCAGCTCCCTCGGGACAATTAATTCGCCCCTCTAC.

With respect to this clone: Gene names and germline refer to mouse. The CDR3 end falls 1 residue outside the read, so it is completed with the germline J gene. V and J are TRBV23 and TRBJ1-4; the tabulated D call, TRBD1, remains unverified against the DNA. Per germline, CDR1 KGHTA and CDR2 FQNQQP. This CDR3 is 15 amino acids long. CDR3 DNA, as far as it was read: TGCTCCAGCAGTCAGACAGGGGTTTCCAACGAAAGATTATTT. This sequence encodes CSSSQTGVSNERLF. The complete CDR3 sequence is CSSSQTGVSNERLFF. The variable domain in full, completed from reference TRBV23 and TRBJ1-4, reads DAAVTQKPRYLIKMKGQEAEMKCIPEKGHTAVFWYQQKQSKELKFLIYFQNQQPLDQIDMVKERFSAVCPSSSLCSLGIRTCEAEDSALYLCSSSQTGVSNERLFFGHGTKLSVL.

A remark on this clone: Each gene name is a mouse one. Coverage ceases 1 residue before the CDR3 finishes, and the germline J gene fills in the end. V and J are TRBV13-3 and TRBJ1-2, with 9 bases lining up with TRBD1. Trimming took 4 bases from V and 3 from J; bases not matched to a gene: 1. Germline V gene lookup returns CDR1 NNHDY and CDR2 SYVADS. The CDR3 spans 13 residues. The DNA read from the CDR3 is TGTGCCAGCAGTACAGGGGGCTACTCCGACTACACC. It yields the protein CASSTGGYSDYT. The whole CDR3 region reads CASSTGGYSDYTF.